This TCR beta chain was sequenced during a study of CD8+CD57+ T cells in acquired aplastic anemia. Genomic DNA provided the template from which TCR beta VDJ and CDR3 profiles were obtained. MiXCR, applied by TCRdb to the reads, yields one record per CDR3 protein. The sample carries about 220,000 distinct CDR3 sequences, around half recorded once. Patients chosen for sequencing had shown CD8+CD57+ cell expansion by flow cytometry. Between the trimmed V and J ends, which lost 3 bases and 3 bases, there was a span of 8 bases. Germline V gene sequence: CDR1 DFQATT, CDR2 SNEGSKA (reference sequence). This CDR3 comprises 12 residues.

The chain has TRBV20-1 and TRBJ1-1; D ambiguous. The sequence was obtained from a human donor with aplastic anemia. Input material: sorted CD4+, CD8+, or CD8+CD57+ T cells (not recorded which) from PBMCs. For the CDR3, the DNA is TGCAGTGCTAGGTTGATGGACACTGAAGCTTTCTTT. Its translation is CSARLMDTEAFF.